Below, 23 T cell receptor beta chains from the same sample are listed, as sequenced in a study of STAT3 mutations in large granular lymphocyte leukemia. Study-wide results and caveats: At least one immunodominant TCR beta clonotype appeared in every T-cell large granular lymphocyte leukemia patient.

TCRdb's table, derived via immunoSEQ multiplex PCR, lists solely in-frame clones and lacks some. This sample has 15,000 to 20,000 clones, with 84% found just once. Antigens of these TCRs are unknown. The sample was peripheral blood mononuclear cells. These receptors were obtained from a man aged 45-65 years with T-cell large granular lymphocyte leukemia. Some clones in this sample may be carry-over from other donors' samples.

The V and J genes are TRBV7-9 and TRBJ1-5; TRBD1 matches at 7 bases. The CDR3 has 15 residues. Trimming removed 5 bases from V and 2 bases from J; junction bases left unmatched: 6. Germline V gene sequence: CDR1 SEHNR, CDR2 FQNEAQ (reference sequence). The CDR3 here is CASSQGGQGNQPQHF. CDR3 DNA: TGTGCCAGCAGCCAAGGGGGCCAGGGCAATCAGCCCCAGCATTTT.

The chain uses TRBV11-2 and TRBJ2-7, with TRBD2 identical over 12 bases. CDR1 is SGHAT and CDR2 is FQNNGV in the germline V gene. Germline trimming cut 8 bases from V and 4 bases from J; bases unmatched to any gene: 9. The CDR3 has 15 amino acids. CDR3 protein: CASSPASGGAYEQYF. The CDR3 coding sequence is TGTGCCAGCTCCCCGGCTAGCGGGGGGGCATACGAGCAGTACTTC.

The chain uses TRBV30 and TRBJ1-6; 7 bases align to TRBD1. CDR3 length: 14 amino acids. CDR1 GTSNPN and CDR2 SVGIG come from the germline V gene (reference sequence). The ends lost 2 bases at V and 11 bases at J; junction bases unmatched: 9. CDR3 sequence: CAWSPMTGLTPLHF. CDR3 nucleotide sequence: TGTGCCTGGAGTCCAATGACAGGGCTAACACCCCTCCACTTT.

V usage is TRBV19 and J usage is TRBJ2-6, with D possibly being TRBD2 (6 bases). Trimming removed 3 bases from V and 1 base from J, with 10 bases in between. CDR3 length: 16 residues. Looked up from germline, CDR1 is LNHDA and CDR2 is SQIVND (reference sequence). This CDR3 is CASSIHGTSGANVLTF. The DNA for the CDR3 is TGTGCCAGTAGTATCCACGGGACTTCTGGGGCCAACGTCCTGACTTTC. The full variable domain, completed using reference TRBV19 and TRBJ2-6, is DGGITQSPKYLFRKEGQNVTLSCEQNLNHDAMYWYRQDPGQGLRLIYYSQIVNDFQKGDIAEGYSVSREKKESFPLTVTSAQKNPTAFYLCASSIHGTSGANVLTFGAGSRLTVL.

The chain uses TRBV2 and TRBJ2-2; TRBD1 aligns across 7 bases. Germline CDR1 reads SNHLY; CDR2 reads FYNNEI. V shed 6 bases, J shed 2 bases, and the junction held 3 bases outside the gene matches. CDR3 length: 14 residues. The CDR3 is CASRTGRNTGELFF. The CDR3, as DNA: TGTGCCAGCAGGACAGGGAGAAACACCGGGGAGCTGTTTTTT.

The chain is built from TRBV6-5 and TRBJ2-7; 12 nucleotides align to TRBD2. J lost 4 bases, V lost 6 bases, and 7 bases had no gene match. The CDR3 totals 15 residues. The germline CDR1 and CDR2 sequences are MNHEY and SVGAGI. The CDR3: CASSTGTSGLYEQYF. CDR3 nucleotide sequence: TGTGCCAGCAGCACTGGGACTAGCGGGTTATACGAGCAGTACTTC.

There are a few counts of this clone. The chain recombines TRBV5-1 with TRBJ2-5, with D possibly called TRBD1 or TRBD2 (5 bases each). Germline V CDR1 and CDR2: SGHRS, YFSETQ. The CDR3 has 13 residues. With 4 bases removed from V and 2 bases from J, the gap between germline ends came to 9 bases. The CDR3 region is CASSPGRQETQYF. DNA for the CDR3: TGCGCCAGCAGCCCGGGACGGCAAGAGACCCAGTACTTC.

V and J are TRBV7-9 and TRBJ2-3; 7 bases fit TRBD1. The trim removed 3 bases at V and 0 bases at J, leaving 3 bases unmatched. The CDR3 totals 15 residues. CDR1 is SEHNR and CDR2 is FQNEAQ in the germline V gene (reference sequence). The CDR3 nucleotides are TGTGCCAGCAGCTTTTACAGGGGCAGCACAGATACGCAGTATTTT. It specifies CASSFYRGSTDTQYF.

V gene TRBV5-4 combines with J gene TRBJ1-4; D remains ambiguous. This CDR3 has 14 amino acids. V was pared by 1 base and J by 3 bases, with 7 bases between. Looked up from germline, CDR1 is SGHNT and CDR2 is YYREEE (reference sequence). CDR3 sequence (DNA): TGTGCCAGCAGCTTGAAAGCCTCTAATGAAAAACTGTTTTTT. Protein sequence: CASSLKASNEKLFF.

This chain joins TRBV29-1 and TRBJ2-7, with TRBD1 matching over 7 bases. Trimming took 7 bases from V and 4 from J; bases not matched to a gene: 16. This CDR3 has 15 residues. Looked up from germline, CDR1 is SQVTM and CDR2 is ANQGSEA. CDR3 region: CSAVTRGGRTYEQYF. The CDR3 region has the DNA TGCAGCGCTGTCACCCGAGGGGGCAGGACGTACGAGCAGTACTTC.

With respect to this clone: An end of the junction does not agree with germline; a read error may underlie this. The chain recombines TRBV15 with TRBJ2-7; D call uncertain. Germline-derived CDR1 and CDR2 are LNHNV and YYDKDF (reference sequence). The CDR3 runs 13 residues. CDR3 protein: CATSSSKPGPARF. CDR3 sequence (DNA): TGTGCCACCAGCAGCTCCAAACCGGGCCCCGCGCGCTTC.

The chain employs TRBV11-2 and TRBJ2-6, with D possibly being TRBD1 (6 bases). The CDR3 sequence is 18 residues long. Germline values: CDR1 SGHAT, CDR2 FQNNGV. V was trimmed by 1 base and J by 0 bases, leaving 13 bases between them. The DNA of the CDR3 is TGTGCCAGCAGCTTAGGTGGGACACCTTCCTCTGGGGCCAACGTCCTGACTTTC. This gives the protein CASSLGGTPSSGANVLTF.

The count of this clone is one. The rearrangement uses TRBV29-1 and TRBJ1-5; TRBD1 aligns across 8 bases. From germline, CDR1 is SQVTM and CDR2 ANQGSEA. The CDR3 consists of 15 residues. Trimming removed 5 bases from V and 2 bases from J; junction bases left unmatched: 8. The CDR3 DNA reads TGCAGCGTTCGCCCAGGGGGCAGCGGCAATCAGCCCCAGCATTTT. Translating it yields CSVRPGGSGNQPQHF.

There are a few counts of this clone. CDR3 bases: TGTGCCAGCAGCTTAGGGACGGAACTATACGAGCAGTACTTC. Encoded protein: CASSLGTELYEQYF. This sequence joins TRBV11-2 and TRBJ2-7; D is ambiguous. CDR1 is SGHAT and CDR2 is FQNNGV in the germline V gene. This CDR3 has 14 amino acids. The V and J ends lost 1 base and 4 bases respectively, with 11 bases between them.

This chain joins TRBV30 and TRBJ2-5; D gene unclear. The V gene lost 0 bases and the J gene lost 2 bases, with 7 bases spanning the gap. CDR3 length: 13 residues. Germline lookup yields CDR1 GTSNPN and CDR2 SVGIG (reference sequence). CDR3 in amino acids: CAWSVGLQETQYF. For the CDR3, the DNA is TGTGCCTGGAGTGTCGGGCTACAAGAGACCCAGTACTTC. The complete variable domain, with remaining parts taken from reference TRBV30 and TRBJ2-5, reads SQTIHQWPATLVQPVGSPLSLECTVEGTSNPNLYWYRQAAGRGLQLLFYSVGIGQISSEVPQNLSASRPQDRQFILSSKKLLLSDSGFYLCAWSVGLQETQYFGPGTRLLVL.

The chain recombines TRBV10-2 with TRBJ2-7, with D uncertain. Germline-derived CDR1 and CDR2 are WSHSY and SAAADI. Trimming pared 4 bases from V and 3 bases from J, leaving 16 bases between. The CDR3 extends over 15 amino acids. The CDR3 protein is CASSGLLGANYEQYF. The DNA for the CDR3 is TGCGCCAGCAGTGGTCTTCTAGGAGCGAACTACGAGCAGTACTTC.

This sequence joins TRBV5-1 and TRBJ1-3; 7 bases map to TRBD1. CDR1 SGHRS and CDR2 YFSETQ come from the germline V gene. The CDR3 covers 16 residues. The junction had 7 bases not matched to a gene; V was cut back by 4 bases and J by 0 bases. In DNA, the CDR3 is TGCGCCAGCAGCACGCAGGGACAGAACTCTGGAAACACCATATATTTT. Its translation is CASSTQGQNSGNTIYF. Full variable domain (rest looked up from reference TRBV5-1 and TRBJ1-3): KAGVTQTPRYLIKTRGQQVTLSCSPISGHRSVSWYQQTPGQGLQFLFEYFSETQRNKGNFPGRFSGRQFSNSRSEMNVSTLELGDSALYLCASSTQGQNSGNTIYFGEGSWLTVV.

This chain uses TRBV19 with TRBJ1-1, with D uncertain. Germline V gene data show CDR1 as LNHDA and CDR2 as SQIVND (reference sequence). Trimming shortened V by 2 bases and J by 0 bases, and 7 bases separated the two germline ends. The CDR3 sequence is 14 residues long. The CDR3: CASSISVLNTEAFF. The CDR3, as DNA: TGTGCCAGTAGTATATCAGTTCTGAACACTGAAGCTTTCTTT.

V is TRBV4-1 and J is TRBJ2-3; D unclear. Trimming cost V 1 base and J 5 bases, with 10 bases left between them. The germline V gene has CDR1 MGHRA and CDR2 YSYEKL. This CDR3 is 14 amino acids long. The CDR3 protein is CASSQGGSRDTQYF. The CDR3 DNA reads as TGCGCCAGCAGCCAAGGCGGTAGTCGAGATACGCAGTATTTT.

This clone was found a few times. The V gene is TRBV6-5, the J gene TRBJ1-3; D not resolved. With 10 bases removed from V and 2 bases from J, the gap between germline ends came to 12 bases. There are 13 residues in the CDR3. The V gene's germline CDR1 is MNHEY and CDR2 SVGAGI. CDR3 amino acids: CATTFGAGNTIYF. The DNA of the CDR3 is TGTGCCACCACGTTCGGGGCTGGAAACACCATATATTTT.

The J gene is TRBJ2-7, the V gene TRBV5-6; D perhaps matches TRBD2 (6 bases). Trimming took 4 bases from V and 6 from J, leaving 14 bases between them. This CDR3 spans 13 amino acids. Germline loops: CDR1 SGHDT, CDR2 YYEEEE. CDR3 sequence: CASSRGGKAEQYF. Written as DNA, the CDR3 is TGTGCCAGCAGCCGCGGAGGGAAGGCCGAGCAGTACTTC.

The chain combines TRBV5-1 with TRBJ2-3; the D gene is possibly TRBD2 (6 bases). This CDR3 comprises 15 residues. Germline lookup yields CDR1 SGHRS and CDR2 YFSETQ. V was trimmed by 3 bases and J by 4 bases, leaving 15 bases between them. This CDR3 reads CASSYAGLSSDTQYF. Here the CDR3 DNA reads TGCGCCAGCAGCTACGCGGGGTTATCATCAGATACGCAGTATTTT.

This clone occurred a few times. The CDR3 bases are TGTGCCAGCAGCTCCAATATAGAGGGAAACACCATATATTTT. Its protein is CASSSNIEGNTIYF. The gene calls are TRBV9 and TRBJ1-3, with D uncertain. The CDR3 consists of 14 residues. Trimming left V 4 bases short and J 4 bases short, with 12 bases between. The V gene's germline CDR1 is SGDLS and CDR2 YYNGEE. Full variable domain (missing parts from reference TRBV9 and TRBJ1-3): DSGVTQTPKHLITATGQRVTLRCSPRSGDLSVYWYQQSLDQGLQFLIQYYNGEERAKGNILERFSAQQFPDLHSELNLSSLELGDSALYFCASSSNIEGNTIYFGEGSWLTVV.